This T cell receptor beta chain was profiled in a study of human T cells and chemical hapten exposure. Via MiXCR, TCRdb re-called the RACE reads, giving one row per CDR3 protein. Of approximately 100,000 distinct CDR3 sequences in the sample, 12% were seen once. Time point reported: pre-sensitization, week 0. Stated treatment: therapeutic diphenylcyclopropenone sensitization with weekly scalp DPC. Alopecia patients, 18 to 70 years old and DPC-suitable, served as donors. Unfractionated whole blood yielded the extracted total RNA. This clonotype appeared a few times. The specimen comprised whole blood, sampled in connection with sensitization to the hapten diphenylcyclopropenone (DPC). The clonotype originates from a woman aged 45-65 years with alopecia areata. Some clones in this sample may be carry-over from other donors' samples.

The CDR3 sequence is CASSEGVYTGELFF. The CDR3 region has the DNA TGCGCCAGCAGCGAGGGAGTTTATACCGGGGAGCTGTTTTTT. V and J are TRBV5-1 and TRBJ2-2, with D maybe TRBD2 (5 bases). V was pared by 4 bases and J by 5 bases, with 12 bases between. The CDR3 has 14 amino acids. CDR1 and CDR2 (germline): SGHRS, YFSETQ.